These T cell receptor beta chains were read from a single sample in a study of blood T cells in healthy people across ages. TCRdb analysed the 5' RACE reads with MiXCR anew, one entry per CDR3 protein. This sample has approximately 1.5 million distinct CDR3 sequences, with approximately 42% found just once. The sample consisted of blood. All receptors come from a young woman in good health. CDR3s include the opening cysteine and the closing phenylalanine or tryptophan. The D gene is left open where the match is weak. A clone size is listed for some rows: how often the clone was seen (once, few, many), or a class if it is expanded.

V gene	clone size	D gene	J gene	CDR3 protein	CDR3 DNA
TRBV7-2	-	TRBD2	TRBJ2-3	CASNPLLSSGPTDTQYF	TGTGCCAGCAACCCGCTACTCTCTAGCGGCCCCACAGATACGCAGTATTTT
TRBV12-3/TRBV12-4	-	TRBD2	TRBJ2-5	CASSLVAGGRQTQYF	TGTGCCAGCAGTTTAGTAGCGGGGGGCCGCCAGACCCAGTACTTC
TRBV29-1	once	-	TRBJ1-5	CSTSTDSNQPQHF	TGCAGCACTTCAACTGATAGCAATCAGCCCCAGCATTTT
TRBV6-2/TRBV6-3	-	-	TRBJ1-1	CASSIQGIRNTEAFF	TGTGCCAGCAGCATACAGGGAATAAGGAACACTGAAGCTTTCTTT
TRBV7-2	once	-	TRBJ1-1	CASSSRKGLHTEAFF	TGTGCCAGCAGCTCAAGGAAGGGGTTACACACTGAAGCTTTCTTT
TRBV6-1	-	-	TRBJ2-2	CASRGTGGPSGRYTGELFF	TGTGCCAGCAGAGGGACAGGGGGGCCTAGCGGGAGGTACACCGGGGAGCTGTTTTTT
TRBV14	few	-	TRBJ1-1	CASSHNRNTEAFF	TGTGCCAGCAGCCACAACAGGAACACTGAAGCTTTCTTT
TRBV5-1	-	TRBD2	TRBJ2-5	CASSHHLAGVYETQYF	TGCGCCAGCAGCCACCATCTAGCGGGAGTCTACGAGACCCAGTACTTC
TRBV3-1	once	-	TRBJ1-5	CASSPSRAGQPQHF	TGTGCCAGCAGCCCAAGTAGGGCGGGCCAGCCCCAGCATTTT
TRBV4-3	-	-	TRBJ2-4	CASSHGPDKRNIQYF	TGCGCCAGCAGCCATGGGCCAGACAAACGGAACATTCAGTACTTC
TRBV7-2	-	-	TRBJ2-6	CASSLALGTGANVLTF	TGTGCCAGCAGCTTAGCGCTAGGAACTGGGGCCAACGTCCTGACTTTC
TRBV6-2/TRBV6-3	-	-	TRBJ2-2	CASSYYGYRNTGELFF	TGTGCCAGCAGTTACTATGGTTACAGGAACACCGGGGAGCTGTTTTTT
TRBV20-1	-	-	TRBJ1-2	CSASGPQGRYGYTF	TGCAGTGCTAGTGGCCCCCAGGGCCGCTATGGCTACACCTTC
TRBV7-2	-	-	TRBJ2-7	CASSPRDGIYNEQYF	TGTGCCAGCAGCCCTAGAGACGGGATCTACAATGAGCAGTACTTC
TRBV7-3	-	TRBD2	TRBJ2-1	CASSTGYGRGNDEQFF	TGTGCCAGCAGTACCGGGTACGGGAGGGGGAACGATGAGCAGTTCTTC
TRBV3-1	few	-	TRBJ1-1	CASRSAAANTEAFF	TGTGCCAGCAGGTCGGCGGCCGCGAACACTGAAGCTTTCTTT
TRBV4-1	-	-	TRBJ2-7	CASSQASSSYEQYF	TGCGCCAGCAGCCAAGCTTCCAGCTCCTACGAGCAGTACTTC
TRBV20-1	few	TRBD2	TRBJ2-1	CSATLGVVAGSDEQFF	TGCAGTGCTACCCTCGGGGTAGTAGCGGGATCAGATGAGCAGTTCTTC
TRBV12-3/TRBV12-4	-	TRBD1	TRBJ2-7	CASSYRQGSEQYF	TGTGCCAGCAGTTACCGACAGGGCAGCGAGCAGTACTTC
TRBV27	-	-	TRBJ1-1	CASSFAGIPEAFF	TGTGCCAGCAGTTTTGCGGGGATACCTGAAGCTTTCTTT
TRBV12-3/TRBV12-4	-	-	TRBJ1-1	CASWLRGNTEAFF	TGTGCCAGCTGGCTCAGGGGGAACACTGAAGCTTTCTTT
TRBV6-4	-	TRBD1	TRBJ1-2	CASSDSGTGLYGYTF	TGTGCCAGCAGTGACTCGGGGACAGGTCTCTATGGCTACACCTTC
TRBV7-9	few	-	TRBJ2-5	CASSFSASQETQYF	TGTGCCAGCAGCTTTTCGGCTAGCCAAGAGACCCAGTACTTC
TRBV7-9	few	TRBD2	TRBJ2-1	CASSEAFGLASNEQFF	TGTGCCAGCAGCGAAGCATTCGGACTAGCGTCCAATGAGCAGTTCTTC